Listed here are 9 T cell receptor beta chains from one sample, sequenced in a study of T cells after posttransplantation cyclophosphamide. TCRdb's table, derived via immunoSEQ multiplex PCR, lists solely in-frame clones and lacks some. Singletons are absent from the sample, which has 30,000 to 50,000 clones. Sample: PBMCs. These receptors were collected from a woman between 45 and 60 years old in good health and a related stem cell transplant donor.

This clone was detected ten times or more. V usage is TRBV18 and J usage is TRBJ2-1, with TRBD2 identical over 12 bases. The CDR3 length is 15 residues. Trimming at V came to 6 bases and at J to 2 bases, leaving 2 bases not matched to a gene. Germline CDR1 KGHSH, CDR2 LQKENI. The CDR3 DNA is TGTGCCAGCTCCCCTAGCGGGGGGGCCTACAATGAGCAGTTCTTC. It is translated as CASSPSGGAYNEQFF. Based on the CDR3 plus reference TRBV18 and TRBJ2-1, the full variable domain is NAGVMQNPRHLVRRRGQEARLRCSPMKGHSHVYWYRQLPEEGLKFMVYLQKENIIDESGMPKERFSAEFPKEGPSILRIQQVVRGDSAAYFCASSPSGGAYNEQFFGPGTRLTVL.

This clone was seen repeatedly, ten times or more. V and J are TRBV11-1 and TRBJ2-7, with D possibly matching TRBD1 (6 bases). Trimming took off 3 bases at V and 0 bases at J, with 9 bases between the two ends. Germline V gene sequence: CDR1 SGHAT, CDR2 FQDESV (reference sequence). The CDR3 loop spans 14 amino acids. The CDR3 DNA reads as TGTGCCAGCAGCTTTGACAGGAGCTCCTACGAGCAGTACTTC. Protein: CASSFDRSSYEQYF.

This clone occurred many times. The gene calls are TRBV13 and TRBJ2-2, with 14 bases that match TRBD2. J was trimmed by 5 bases and V by 2 bases; bases with no gene match: 10. Germline V lookup: CDR1 PRHDT, CDR2 FYEKMQ (reference sequence). The CDR3 spans 19 residues. The CDR3 nucleotides read TGTGCCAGCAGCTTACGAAGCGGACTAGCGGGGGGAAGGACCGGGGAGCTGTTTTTT. Its translation: CASSLRSGLAGGRTGELFF.

This clone was found many times. The chain links TRBV30 to TRBJ1-1; 10 bases align to TRBD1. V trimming: 8 bases; J trimming: 0 bases; junction bases outside the gene matches: 15. Germline V gives CDR1 GTSNPN, CDR2 SVGIG (reference sequence). CDR3 length equals 17 residues. In DNA, the CDR3 is TGTGCCGGTGATGCGGGACAGGGGACCCCTTTGAACACTGAAGCTTTCTTT. As protein: CAGDAGQGTPLNTEAFF.

This clone showed up many times. The chain has TRBV6-1 and TRBJ2-7; D unclear. This CDR3 has 14 residues. V gave up 1 base and J gave up 2 bases, with 9 bases separating them. Germline CDR1 MNHNS, CDR2 SASEGT. The CDR3 loop is CASSEGSYPYEQYF. Here the CDR3 DNA reads TGTGCCAGCAGTGAAGGGAGTTATCCCTACGAGCAGTACTTC.

This clone occurred many times. V and J are TRBV28 and TRBJ1-6, with a tentative D call TRBD1 (6 bases). The CDR3 is 13 residues long. Trimming removed 6 bases from V and 10 bases from J, with 13 bases in between. Germline V gene sequence: CDR1 MDHEN, CDR2 SYDVKM. This chain's CDR3 is CASSNTGNSPLHF. CDR3 sequence (DNA): TGTGCCAGCAGCAATACAGGGAACTCACCCCTCCACTTT. The full variable domain, completed using reference TRBV28 and TRBJ1-6, is DVKVTQSSRYLVKRTGEKVFLECVQDMDHENMFWYRQDPGLGLRLIYFSYDVKMKEKGDIPEGYSVSREKKERFSLILESASTNQTSMYLCASSNTGNSPLHFGNGTRLTVT.

This clone turned up a few times. The rearrangement joins TRBV18 to TRBJ2-3; no definite D call. The CDR3 covers 13 residues. V was cut by 5 bases and J by 0 bases, with 6 bases left in between. From germline, CDR1 is KGHSH and CDR2 LQKENI. The CDR3, as DNA: TGTGCCAGCTCATGTCTTAGCACAGATACGCAGTATTTT. Amino acid sequence: CASSCLSTDTQYF.

This clone was picked up many times. The V and J genes are TRBV7-9 and TRBJ1-6, with D perhaps TRBD1 (5 bases). The CDR3 spans 16 residues. The V end lost 4 bases, the J end lost 3 bases, and 13 bases lay between the germline ends. Germline assignment: CDR1 SEHNR and CDR2 FQNEAQ (reference sequence). The CDR3 coding sequence is TGTGCCAGCAGCTCCAGTGCAGGGTTCTATAATTCACCCCTCCACTTT. Amino acid sequence: CASSSSAGFYNSPLHF.

This clone was recorded a few times. The chain employs TRBV28 and TRBJ2-2; 10 bases match TRBD1. Germline CDR1 is MDHEN and CDR2 is SYDVKM. Trimming took 6 bases from V and 6 from J; bases not matched to a gene: 7. CDR3 length equals 15 residues. The CDR3 loop reads CASRRQGARSGELFF. The CDR3 bases are TGTGCCAGCAGACGACAGGGGGCTCGGTCCGGGGAGCTGTTTTTT.